The source of this TCR beta chain is a study of blood T cell repertoires in COVID-19. Sequenced by immunoSEQ multiplex PCR; TCRdb stores in-frame clones only, minus some. The sample lists 150,000 or so clones, approximately 87% seen once, with roughly 4.5% in the top ten. The CDR3 consists of 14 residues. Germline values: CDR1 SGHKS, CDR2 YYEKEE (reference sequence). V shed 2 bases and J 5 bases; nucleotides not matched to a gene: 5. Two negative PCRs, clearance, or symptom resolution had been documented for recovered Cohort 3 donors. This chain links TRBV5-5 with TRBJ2-5; TRBD1 aligns across 8 bases. Source material: PBMCs or T cells enriched from blood (not recorded which). This sequence originates from a woman aged 45-65 years who had recovered from COVID-19. The CDR3 sequence: CASSFRGPGETQYF. The CDR3, as DNA: TGTGCCAGCAGCTTCAGGGGGCCGGGGGAGACCCAGTACTTC. Drawing the rest from reference TRBV5-5 and TRBJ2-5, the complete variable domain is DAGVTQSPTHLIKTRGQQVTLRCSPISGHKSVSWYQQVLGQGPQFIFQYYEKEERGRGNFPDRFSARQFPNYSSELNVNALLLGDSALYLCASSFRGPGETQYFGPGTRLLVL.